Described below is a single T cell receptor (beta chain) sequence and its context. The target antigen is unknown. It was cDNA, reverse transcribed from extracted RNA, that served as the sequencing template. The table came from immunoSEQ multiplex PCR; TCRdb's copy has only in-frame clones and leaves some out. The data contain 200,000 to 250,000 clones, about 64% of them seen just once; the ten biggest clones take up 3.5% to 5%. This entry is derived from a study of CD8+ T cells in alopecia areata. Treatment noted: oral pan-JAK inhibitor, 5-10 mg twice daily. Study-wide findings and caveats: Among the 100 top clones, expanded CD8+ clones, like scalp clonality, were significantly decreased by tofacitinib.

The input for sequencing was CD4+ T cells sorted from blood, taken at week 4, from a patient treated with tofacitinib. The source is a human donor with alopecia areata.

DNA of the CDR3: TGCGCCAGCAGCCAAGAGGACGTAGGGTTCTACAATGAGCAGTTCTTC. Its protein product is CASSQEDVGFYNEQFF. The chain combines TRBV4-3 with TRBJ2-1; no clear D gene. Trimming removed 0 bases at V and 3 bases at J, with 12 bases between. The CDR3 spans 16 residues. Germline CDR1 is LGHNA and CDR2 is YSLEER.